A single sample is the source of the 31 T cell receptor beta chains below, sequenced in a study of CD8+ T cells in alopecia areata. RNA was isolated and reverse transcribed to cDNA, the sequencing template. Clones were read by immunoSEQ multiplex PCR, and TCRdb kept only the in-frame ones, dropping some. Among 160,000 or so clones listed, 58% were seen once. Treatment meaning: oral pan-JAK inhibitor, 5-10 mg twice daily. The sequences come from CD4+ T cells sorted from blood, collected around week 55, from a patient treated with tofacitinib. Every receptor here comes from a human donor with alopecia areata.

This chain uses TRBV2 with TRBJ1-4; D possibly corresponds to TRBD1 (5 bases). The CDR3 extends over 14 amino acids. Germline V gene lookup returns CDR1 SNHLY and CDR2 FYNNEI. V was clipped by 6 bases and J by 5 bases, with 13 bases between them. CDR3 DNA sequence: TGTGCCAGCAGGAGGGAGGGGCTGAATGAAAAACTGTTTTTT. This translates into CASRREGLNEKLFF.

This clone was seen a single time. The chain has TRBV2 and TRBJ2-3, with D unresolved. The V and J ends lost 1 base and 0 bases respectively, with 14 bases between them. The CDR3 sequence is 17 residues long. Germline V gene lookup returns CDR1 SNHLY and CDR2 FYNNEI. The CDR3 nucleotides read TGTGCCAGCAGTGAAGTCTTTGGCAGTAGGAGCACAGATACGCAGTATTTT. Translated: CASSEVFGSRSTDTQYF.

The chain is built from TRBV7-2 and TRBJ1-1, with D possibly being TRBD1 (6 bases). Germline V gene lookup returns CDR1 SGHTA and CDR2 FQGNSA. This CDR3 region has 14 residues. V gave up 3 bases and J gave up 4 bases, with 12 bases separating them. The CDR3 sequence is CASSLGTPGTEAFF. The DNA of the CDR3 is TGTGCCAGCAGCTTGGGGACACCAGGCACTGAAGCTTTCTTT.

A few counts support this clone. The V and J genes are TRBV27 and TRBJ2-4; 10 bases align to TRBD2. The CDR3 runs to 15 residues. Losses at the gene ends were 5 bases for V and 2 bases for J; bases not matched to a gene: 3. Germline lookup yields CDR1 MNHEY and CDR2 SMNVEV (reference sequence). CDR3: CASSPAGGTKNIQYF. The CDR3 DNA follows: TGTGCCAGCAGTCCAGCGGGGGGGACCAAAAACATTCAGTACTTC.

The genes are TRBV6-4 and TRBJ2-5, with TRBD1 identical over 9 bases. The J segment lost 2 bases and the V segment lost 6 bases, leaving 7 bases of the junction unmatched. The CDR3 is 15 residues long. Looked up from germline, CDR1 is MRHNA and CDR2 is SNTAGT. CDR3 sequence reads: CASSPGQGTQETQYF. CDR3 nucleotides: TGTGCCAGCAGCCCGGGACAGGGAACACAAGAGACCCAGTACTTC.

The chain is built from TRBV7-9 and TRBJ2-7; unclear D gene. V lost 1 base, J lost 2 bases, and 6 bases lay in between. CDR3 length: 13 amino acids. The germline CDR1 and CDR2 sequences are SEHNR and FQNEAQ (reference sequence). In DNA form, the CDR3 reads TGTGCCAGCAGCTTAGAGACCCCCTACGAGCAGTACTTC. Protein sequence: CASSLETPYEQYF. Looking up the rest from reference TRBV7-9 and TRBJ2-7 gives the full variable domain: DTGVSQNPRHKITKRGQNVTFRCDPISEHNRLYWYRQTLGQGPEFLTYFQNEAQLEKSRLLSDRFSAERPKGSFSTLEIQRTEQGDSAMYLCASSLETPYEQYFGPGTRLTVT.

The chain employs TRBV20-1 and TRBJ2-5, with D hard to call. The CDR3 loop spans 10 amino acids. V was trimmed by 6 bases and J by 7 bases, leaving 9 bases between them. CDR1 is DFQATT and CDR2 is SNEGSKA in the germline V gene (reference sequence). The CDR3 is CSAKRGTQYF. The DNA of the CDR3 is TGCAGTGCCAAACGAGGGACCCAGTACTTC.

In DNA, the CDR3 is TGTGCCAGCAGTCTAGGGACAGCGAACACCGGGGAGCTGTTTTTT. This sequence encodes CASSLGTANTGELFF. V gene TRBV2 combines with J gene TRBJ2-2; TRBD1 matches 7 bases. Germline V gives CDR1 SNHLY, CDR2 FYNNEI. CDR3 length: 15 amino acids. J gave up 0 bases and V 5 bases, and 3 bases lay outside the gene matches.

The chain uses TRBV29-1 and TRBJ1-1, with TRBD1 as a possible D gene (6 bases). Germline V gene sequence: CDR1 SQVTM, CDR2 ANQGSEA. CDR3 length: 14 residues. V gave up 7 bases and J gave up 5 bases, with 20 bases separating them. The CDR3 region is CSAVGRGRGTEAFF. For the CDR3, the DNA is TGCAGCGCTGTGGGGCGGGGGCGAGGGACTGAAGCTTTCTTT.

This CDR3 is CAWSISGNQPQHF. CDR3 in DNA: TGTGCCTGGAGCATTTCCGGCAATCAGCCCCAGCATTTT. This chain connects TRBV30 to TRBJ1-5; D gene uncertain. V was cut by 3 bases and J by 2 bases, with 8 bases left in between. CDR3 length equals 13 residues. Per germline, CDR1 GTSNPN and CDR2 SVGIG (reference sequence).

CDR3 region: CASSLEEGNYGYTF. CDR3 sequence (DNA): TGTGCCAGCAGCTTAGAGGAGGGGAACTATGGCTACACCTTC. The chain joins TRBV13 to TRBJ1-2, with a possible D match to TRBD1 (5 bases). The germline V gene encodes CDR1 PRHDT and CDR2 FYEKMQ (reference sequence). Trimming pared 1 base from V and 2 bases from J, leaving 8 bases between. CDR3 size: 14 residues.

This clone showed up many times. The J gene is TRBJ2-3, the V gene TRBV7-9, with 7 bases identical to TRBD2. Germline CDR1 reads SEHNR; CDR2 reads FQNEAQ (reference sequence). The CDR3 covers 14 residues. V lost 2 bases, J lost 6 bases, and 5 bases stayed unmatched. The CDR3 DNA reads TGTGCCAGCAGCTTACGCGGGGAGGGGGATACGCAGTATTTT. Residues: CASSLRGEGDTQYF. The full variable domain, its missing parts supplied by reference TRBV7-9 and TRBJ2-3, is DTGVSQNPRHKITKRGQNVTFRCDPISEHNRLYWYRQTLGQGPEFLTYFQNEAQLEKSRLLSDRFSAERPKGSFSTLEIQRTEQGDSAMYLCASSLRGEGDTQYFGPGTRLTVL.

The chain recombines TRBV18 with TRBJ1-2; unclear D gene. Trimming pared 3 bases from V and 2 bases from J, leaving 7 bases between. The germline V gene has CDR1 KGHSH and CDR2 LQKENI. CDR3 size: 13 residues. The CDR3 loop reads CASSPYSNYGYTF. In DNA form, the CDR3 reads TGTGCCAGCTCACCCTACAGCAACTATGGCTACACCTTC.

The J gene is TRBJ2-7, the V gene TRBV27; possible D gene TRBD1, 5 bases. Trimming left V 4 bases short and J 5 bases short, with 12 bases between. CDR3 length: 13 amino acids. Germline CDR1 reads MNHEY; CDR2 reads SMNVEV (reference sequence). CDR3: CASSSGIPNEQYF. The CDR3, as DNA: TGTGCCAGCAGTTCAGGGATTCCTAACGAGCAGTACTTC.

The rearrangement joins TRBV29-1 to TRBJ1-5; D remains unclear. V lost 4 bases and J lost 6, with 10 bases in between. Germline assignment: CDR1 SQVTM and CDR2 ANQGSEA. This CDR3 spans 12 amino acids. The CDR3 sequence: CSVGNTGQPQHF. CDR3 bases: TGCAGCGTTGGGAATACCGGTCAGCCCCAGCATTTT. Full variable domain (remainder filled in from reference TRBV29-1 and TRBJ1-5): SAVISQKPSRDICQRGTSLTIQCQVDSQVTMMFWYRQQPGQSLTLIATANQGSEATYESGFVIDKFPISRPNLTFSTLTVSNMSPEDSSIYLCSVGNTGQPQHFGDGTRLSIL.

The chain couples TRBV27 to TRBJ2-6; D gene unclear. The CDR3 contains 15 residues. V shed 6 bases and J shed 0 bases, with 9 bases lying between them. Germline V gene sequence: CDR1 MNHEY, CDR2 SMNVEV (reference sequence). The CDR3 reads CASRAQPSGANVLTF. The CDR3 bases are TGTGCCAGCAGGGCGCAGCCCTCTGGGGCCAACGTCCTGACTTTC.

CDR3 sequence: CASSGRDRPNYGYTF. CDR3 nucleotides: TGTGCCAGCAGTGGACGGGACAGGCCTAACTATGGCTACACCTTC. V is TRBV25-1 and J is TRBJ1-2; 8 bases fit TRBD1. The junction had 4 bases not matched to a gene; V was cut back by 4 bases and J by 0 bases. The CDR3 sequence is 15 residues long. Germline CDR1 and CDR2: MGHDK and SYGVNS.

This clone was counted only a few times. The rearrangement links TRBV25-1 to TRBJ1-2; D is unclear. Germline loops: CDR1 MGHDK, CDR2 SYGVNS. The CDR3 contains 14 residues. Trimming stripped 2 bases from V and 0 bases from J, with 7 bases between. CDR3 coding DNA: TGTGCCAGCAGTGAACGAGAGACTAACTATGGCTACACCTTC. Its protein product is CASSERETNYGYTF.

This clone appeared a few times. V gene TRBV20-1 combines with J gene TRBJ2-3; D unclear. The CDR3 contains 11 residues. The V gene lost 5 bases and the J gene lost 4 bases, with 7 bases spanning the gap. Germline lookup yields CDR1 DFQATT and CDR2 SNEGSKA (reference sequence). CDR3 nucleotides: TGCAGTGCTGAGATACCAGATACGCAGTATTTT. As protein: CSAEIPDTQYF.

This chain uses TRBV5-1 with TRBJ2-3; D is uncertain. The germline CDR1 and CDR2 sequences are SGHRS and YFSETQ. This CDR3 region has 12 residues. V lost 4 bases, J lost 1 base, and 4 bases lay in between. The CDR3 region is CASSRGTDTQYF. DNA of the CDR3: TGCGCCAGCAGCCGGGGCACAGATACGCAGTATTTT.

The V and J genes are TRBV2 and TRBJ1-6; possible D gene TRBD1, 6 bases. Trimming left V 4 bases short and J 7 bases short, with 11 bases between. The CDR3 consists of 14 residues. Germline CDR1 reads SNHLY; CDR2 reads FYNNEI. CDR3 loop: CASSVGGENSPLHF. The CDR3 bases are TGTGCCAGCAGTGTCGGGGGCGAGAATTCACCCCTCCACTTT. Variable domain in full (rest from reference TRBV2 and TRBJ1-6): EPEVTQTPSHQVTQMGQEVILRCVPISNHLYFYWYRQILGQKVEFLVSFYNNEISEKSEIFDDQFSVERPDGSNFTLKIRSTKLEDSAMYFCASSVGGENSPLHFGNGTRLTVT.

The chain recombines TRBV2 with TRBJ1-2; unclear D gene. CDR1 SNHLY and CDR2 FYNNEI come from the germline V gene. Trimming removed 5 bases from V and 4 bases from J, with 14 bases in between. The CDR3 is 14 residues long. The CDR3 here is CASSSTGASYGYTF. CDR3 DNA: TGTGCCAGCAGTTCTACGGGAGCCAGCTATGGCTACACCTTC.

In regard to this clone: The same CDR3 also results from other DNA sequences found in this sample. The chain couples TRBV29-1 to TRBJ1-5; 7 bases align to TRBD1. V lost 4 bases, J lost 4 bases, and 4 bases stayed unmatched. This CDR3 has 13 amino acids. Germline CDR1 SQVTM, CDR2 ANQGSEA. The CDR3 DNA reads TGCAGCGTTGGACAGGGAGGGAATCAGCCCCAGCATTTT. This codes for CSVGQGGNQPQHF.

V and J are TRBV7-2 and TRBJ2-7, with 8 bases that match TRBD1. Germline assignment: CDR1 SGHTA and CDR2 FQGNSA. J gave up 4 bases and V 4 bases, and 6 bases lay outside the gene matches. This CDR3 is built from 14 residues. The CDR3 coding sequence is TGTGCCAGCAGCTCGGACAGGGTGTATTACGAGCAGTACTTC. This codes for CASSSDRVYYEQYF.

The chain employs TRBV30 and TRBJ1-1, with 9 bases matching TRBD1. Unmatched junction bases numbered 8, after V lost 5 bases and J lost 10 bases. The CDR3 spans 12 residues. Germline lookup yields CDR1 GTSNPN and CDR2 SVGIG (reference sequence). CDR3 in DNA: TGTGCCTGGGGACAGGGGCGAACAGGAGCTTTCTTT. It codes for CAWGQGRTGAFF.

This clone is a singleton in its sample. The V and J genes are TRBV2 and TRBJ2-3; 12 bases align to TRBD1. The trim removed 1 base at V and 3 bases at J, leaving 11 bases unmatched. This CDR3 comprises 19 residues. Germline CDR1 and CDR2: SNHLY and FYNNEI. CDR3 coding DNA: TGTGCCAGCAGTGAAGTAGGGACAGGGGGCCGAACCTTAACAGATACGCAGTATTTT. Translating gives CASSEVGTGGRTLTDTQYF. The variable domain in full, with the rest retrieved from reference TRBV2 and TRBJ2-3, is EPEVTQTPSHQVTQMGQEVILRCVPISNHLYFYWYRQILGQKVEFLVSFYNNEISEKSEIFDDQFSVERPDGSNFTLKIRSTKLEDSAMYFCASSEVGTGGRTLTDTQYFGPGTRLTVL.

V is TRBV30 and J is TRBJ2-2; D is unclear. CDR3 length equals 11 residues. The V end was cut by 4 bases, the J end by 7 bases, with 7 bases between. Germline CDR1 is GTSNPN and CDR2 is SVGIG (reference sequence). This CDR3 is CAWTRYGELFF. Written as DNA, the CDR3 is TGTGCCTGGACCCGATACGGGGAGCTGTTTTTT.

The V gene is TRBV7-2, the J gene TRBJ1-6; 11 bases are a match to TRBD1. This CDR3 is 15 amino acids long. V was pared by 5 bases and J by 9 bases, with 6 bases of the junction left unmatched. Germline CDR1 and CDR2: SGHTA and FQGNSA. CDR3 in DNA: TGTGCCAGCAGCCTGCGGACAGGGGGCTCTTCACCCCTCCACTTT. It specifies CASSLRTGGSSPLHF.

The chain uses TRBV6-6 and TRBJ2-3; 9 nucleotides match TRBD2. Unmatched junction bases numbered 7, after V lost 2 bases and J lost 4 bases. The CDR3 is 16 residues long. Germline-derived CDR1 and CDR2 are MNHNY and SVGAGI (reference sequence). The DNA of the CDR3 is TGTGCCAGCAGTTACACAGGCGGGGGGGCCCCAGATACGCAGTATTTT. Encoded protein: CASSYTGGGAPDTQYF.

The chain links TRBV7-3 to TRBJ1-6; D not resolved. CDR3 length: 15 amino acids. The ends were cut back, 4 bases at V and 9 bases at J, with 16 bases in the middle. CDR1 SGHTA and CDR2 FQGTGA come from the germline V gene. CDR3 nucleotide sequence: TGTGCCAGCAGCTCCTCAGGAGGGTTTAGTTCACCCCTCCACTTT. Its translation: CASSSSGGFSSPLHF.

The genes are TRBV15 and TRBJ2-5; TRBD2 might be the D (7 bases). This CDR3 has 15 residues. In germline, CDR1 is LNHNV, CDR2 YYDKDF (reference sequence). V dropped 3 bases and J dropped 4 bases, with 15 bases sitting between them. The CDR3 bases are TGTGCCACCAGCAGGCCCGCGGGGGCGGGAGAGACCCAGTACTTC. This sequence encodes CATSRPAGAGETQYF. Using reference TRBV15 and TRBJ2-5 for the parts outside the CDR3, the full variable domain is DAMVIQNPRYQVTQFGKPVTLSCSQTLNHNVMYWYQQKSSQAPKLLFHYYDKDFNNEADTPDNFQSRRPNTSFCFLDIRSPGLGDTAMYLCATSRPAGAGETQYFGPGTRLLVL.